These T cell receptor beta chains were read from a single sample in a study of shared clonotypes between healthy human individuals. Generated by immunoSEQ multiplex PCR, the TCRdb table keeps only in-frame clones and is missing some. Here the sample spans over 950,000 clones, 60% to 80% being singletons. The sequenced sample was memory CD4+ T cells from PBMCs. Receptors were obtained from a man aged 18 to 30 in good health. Some clones in this sample may be carry-over from other donors' samples. Both conserved end residues are part of each CDR3. Fields, in order: V gene, J gene, clone size, D gene, CDR3 DNA, CDR3 protein. The D gene is left open where the match is weak. Some rows have no size entry. The others give once, few or many, or a class for an expanded clone.

V gene: TRBV7-3; J gene: TRBJ2-2; clone size: once; D gene: NA; CDR3 DNA: TGTGCCAGCAGCTTGGAGGGGTACGCCGGGGAGCTGTTTTTT; CDR3 protein: CASSLEGYAGELFF
V gene: TRBV18; J gene: TRBJ1-3; clone size: few; D gene: NA; CDR3 DNA: TGTGCCAGCTCACCGGGACATAGCCCCGGAAACACCATATATTTT; CDR3 protein: CASSPGHSPGNTIYF
V gene: TRBV30; J gene: TRBJ2-5; clone size: NA; D gene: NA; CDR3 DNA: TGTGCCTGGAGTGTAGTCGGGGGAGGGACCCAGTACTTC; CDR3 protein: CAWSVVGGGTQYF
V gene: TRBV5-1; J gene: TRBJ2-3; clone size: once; D gene: NA; CDR3 DNA: TGCGCCAGCAGCTTCCCAGGGGCCACAGATACGCAGTATTTT; CDR3 protein: CASSFPGATDTQYF
V gene: TRBV5-4; J gene: TRBJ2-7; clone size: once; D gene: TRBD1; CDR3 DNA: TGTGCCAGCAGCTTAGACAGGGGATTACCCTACGAGCAGTACTTC; CDR3 protein: CASSLDRGLPYEQYF
V gene: TRBV4-2; J gene: TRBJ1-4; clone size: NA; D gene: TRBD1; CDR3 DNA: TGTGCCAGCAGCCAGAGCACAGGGGGAACTAATGAAAAACTGTTTTTT; CDR3 protein: CASSQSTGGTNEKLFF
V gene: TRBV6-1; J gene: TRBJ1-1; clone size: once; D gene: NA; CDR3 DNA: TGTGCCAGCAGTGAAAGGGGCGGCACTGAAGCTTTCTTT; CDR3 protein: CASSERGGTEAFF
V gene: TRBV7-8; J gene: TRBJ2-2; clone size: NA; D gene: NA; CDR3 DNA: TGTGCCAGCAGCTTATTTCGTTTCCAGGGCACCGGGGAGCTGTTTTTT; CDR3 protein: CASSLFRFQGTGELFF
V gene: TRBV7-6; J gene: TRBJ1-3; clone size: NA; D gene: NA; CDR3 DNA: TGTGCCAGCAGCTTAGGGCAGGCTCGAGTAAACACCATATATTTT; CDR3 protein: CASSLGQARVNTIYF
V gene: TRBV19; J gene: TRBJ2-5; clone size: few; D gene: NA; CDR3 DNA: TGTGCCAGTAGTTACCCCCAGGCAGAGACCCAGTACTTC; CDR3 protein: CASSYPQAETQYF
V gene: TRBV2; J gene: TRBJ1-5; clone size: few; D gene: NA; CDR3 DNA: TGTGCCAGCAGTGAAGGGGGCGCGGATCAGCCCCAGCATTTT; CDR3 protein: CASSEGGADQPQHF
V gene: TRBV7-8; J gene: TRBJ1-5; clone size: once; D gene: TRBD1; CDR3 DNA: TGTGCCAGCAGCTCCGCCTCGACGATCCAGGGACAGTATAGCAATCAGCCCCAGCATTTT; CDR3 protein: CASSSASTIQGQYSNQPQHF
V gene: TRBV21-1; J gene: TRBJ2-7; clone size: NA; D gene: NA; CDR3 DNA: TGTGCCAGACCCAGGGGGCGCAAGCCCCTCGCCTACGAGCAGTACTTC; CDR3 protein: CARPRGRKPLAYEQYF
V gene: TRBV2; J gene: TRBJ2-5; clone size: NA; D gene: NA; CDR3 DNA: TGTGCCAGCAGCTTTGCGGGAACGAAGGAGACCCAGTACTTC; CDR3 protein: CASSFAGTKETQYF
V gene: TRBV27; J gene: TRBJ1-1; clone size: NA; D gene: NA; CDR3 DNA: TGTGCCAGCAGTGTGGGACGCTTCGGAACACAGGGTTTCTTT; CDR3 protein: CASSVGRFGTQGFF
V gene: TRBV11-2; J gene: TRBJ1-2; clone size: NA; D gene: NA; CDR3 DNA: TGTGCCAGCACCGATCTGGGGTGGGGGAGTAAGGACTATGGCTACACCTTC; CDR3 protein: CASTDLGWGSKDYGYTF
V gene: TRBV6-1; J gene: TRBJ2-1; clone size: NA; D gene: TRBD2; CDR3 DNA: TGTGCCAGCAGATCTAGCGGAAATGAGCAGTTCTTC; CDR3 protein: CASRSSGNEQFF
V gene: TRBV11-2; J gene: TRBJ2-7; clone size: once; D gene: NA; CDR3 DNA: TGTGCCAGCAGCTCCGGGACATTCGGCGAGCAGTACTTC; CDR3 protein: CASSSGTFGEQYF
V gene: TRBV6-1; J gene: TRBJ2-4; clone size: NA; D gene: NA; CDR3 DNA: TGTGCCAGCAGTGAAGGGGGGAACATTCAGTACTTC; CDR3 protein: CASSEGGNIQYF
V gene: TRBV7-9; J gene: TRBJ2-7; clone size: few; D gene: NA; CDR3 DNA: TGTGCCAGCAGCTTATGGGACGAGCAGTACTTC; CDR3 protein: CASSLWDEQYF
V gene: TRBV11-2; J gene: TRBJ2-4; clone size: few; D gene: TRBD2; CDR3 DNA: TGTGCCAGCAGCCCTCTAGCGGGGTCCACCCTAGCCAAAAACATTCAGTACTTC; CDR3 protein: CASSPLAGSTLAKNIQYF
V gene: TRBV6-5; J gene: TRBJ1-2; clone size: once; D gene: TRBD1; CDR3 DNA: TGTGCCAGCAGTTACCGGACAGGCAACTATGGCTACACCTTC; CDR3 protein: CASSYRTGNYGYTF
V gene: TRBV6-6; J gene: TRBJ2-7; clone size: NA; D gene: NA; CDR3 DNA: TGTGCCAGCAGTTACTCTCACGGGAGTACCTACGAGCAGTACTTC; CDR3 protein: CASSYSHGSTYEQYF
V gene: TRBV27; J gene: TRBJ1-1; clone size: NA; D gene: TRBD1; CDR3 DNA: TGTGCCAGCAGTTTATCCCGGACAGGGGGGGGTGAAGCTTTCTTT; CDR3 protein: CASSLSRTGGGEAFF